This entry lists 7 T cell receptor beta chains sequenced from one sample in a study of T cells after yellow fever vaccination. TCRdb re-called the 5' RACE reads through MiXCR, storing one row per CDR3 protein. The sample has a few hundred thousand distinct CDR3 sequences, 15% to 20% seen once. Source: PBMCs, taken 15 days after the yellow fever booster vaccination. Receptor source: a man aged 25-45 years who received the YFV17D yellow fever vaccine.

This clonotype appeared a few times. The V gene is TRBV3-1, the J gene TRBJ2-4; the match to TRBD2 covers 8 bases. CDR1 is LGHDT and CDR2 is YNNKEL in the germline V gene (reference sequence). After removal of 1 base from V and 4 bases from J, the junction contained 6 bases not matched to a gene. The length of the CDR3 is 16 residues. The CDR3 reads CASSQAPTSGKNIQYF. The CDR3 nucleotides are TGTGCCAGCAGCCAAGCACCAACTAGCGGTAAAAACATTCAGTACTTC.

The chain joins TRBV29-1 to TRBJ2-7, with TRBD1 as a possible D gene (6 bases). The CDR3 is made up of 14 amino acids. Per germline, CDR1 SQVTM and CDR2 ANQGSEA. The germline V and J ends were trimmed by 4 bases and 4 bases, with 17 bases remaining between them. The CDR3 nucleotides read TGCAGCGTTGCTTGGGGGACACGATCGTACGAGCAGTACTTC. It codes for CSVAWGTRSYEQYF.

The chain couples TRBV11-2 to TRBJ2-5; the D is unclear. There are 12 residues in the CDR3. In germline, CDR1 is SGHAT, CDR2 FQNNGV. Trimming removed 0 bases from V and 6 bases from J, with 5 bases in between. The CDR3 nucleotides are TGTGCCAGCAGCTTAGAGGCACAGACCCAGTACTTC. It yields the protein CASSLEAQTQYF.

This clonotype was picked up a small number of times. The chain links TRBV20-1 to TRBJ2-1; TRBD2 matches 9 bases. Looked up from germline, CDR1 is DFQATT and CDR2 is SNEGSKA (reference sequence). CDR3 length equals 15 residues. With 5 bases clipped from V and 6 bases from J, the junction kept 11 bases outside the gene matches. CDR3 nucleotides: TGCAGTGCTCCCCGTTTCTGGACTAGCGCCAATGAGCAGTTCTTC. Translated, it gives CSAPRFWTSANEQFF.

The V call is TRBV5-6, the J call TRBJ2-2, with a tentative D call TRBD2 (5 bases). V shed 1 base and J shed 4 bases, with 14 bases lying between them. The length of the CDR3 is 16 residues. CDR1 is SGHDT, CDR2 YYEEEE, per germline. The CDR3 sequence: CASSLYNSEATGELFF. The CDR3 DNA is TGTGCCAGCAGCTTGTATAACTCGGAGGCCACCGGGGAGCTGTTTTTT.

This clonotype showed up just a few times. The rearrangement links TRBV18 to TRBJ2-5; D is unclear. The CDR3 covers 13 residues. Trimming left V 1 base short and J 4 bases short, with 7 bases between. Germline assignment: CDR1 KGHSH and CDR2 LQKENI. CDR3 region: CASSPRILETQYF. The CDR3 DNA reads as TGTGCCAGCTCACCACGAATTCTAGAGACCCAGTACTTC. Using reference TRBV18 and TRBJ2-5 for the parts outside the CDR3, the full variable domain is NAGVMQNPRHLVRRRGQEARLRCSPMKGHSHVYWYRQLPEEGLKFMVYLQKENIIDESGMPKERFSAEFPKEGPSILRIQQVVRGDSAAYFCASSPRILETQYFGPGTRLLVL.

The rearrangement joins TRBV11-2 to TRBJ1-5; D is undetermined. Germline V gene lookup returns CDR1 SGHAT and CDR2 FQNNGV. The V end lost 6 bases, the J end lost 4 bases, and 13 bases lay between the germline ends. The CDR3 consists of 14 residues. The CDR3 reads CASRYQNNNQPQHF. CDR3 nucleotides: TGTGCCAGCAGATATCAAAATAATAATCAGCCCCAGCATTTT.